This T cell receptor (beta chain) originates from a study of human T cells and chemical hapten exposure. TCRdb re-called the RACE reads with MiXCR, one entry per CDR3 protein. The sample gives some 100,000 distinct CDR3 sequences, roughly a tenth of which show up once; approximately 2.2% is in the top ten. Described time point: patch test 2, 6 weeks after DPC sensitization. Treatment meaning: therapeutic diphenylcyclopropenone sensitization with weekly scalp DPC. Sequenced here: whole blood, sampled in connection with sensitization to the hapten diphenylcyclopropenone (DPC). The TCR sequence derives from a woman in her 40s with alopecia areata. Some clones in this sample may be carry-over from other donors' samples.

This CDR3 reads CASSLGRSGNHGYTF. CDR3 DNA: TGTGCCAGCAGCTTAGGTCGATCAGGGAATCATGGCTACACCTTC. V is TRBV7-9 and J is TRBJ1-2, with D tentatively TRBD1 (5 bases). Trimming stripped 1 base from V and 6 bases from J, with 15 bases between. The CDR3 covers 15 residues. Germline values: CDR1 SEHNR, CDR2 FQNEAQ (reference sequence).